Following are 16 T cell receptor beta chains from one sample sequenced in a study of neoadjuvant nivolumab and ipilimumab in lung cancer. Measured with immunoSEQ multiplex PCR; TCRdb has only the in-frame clones, and not every one. The data show tens of thousands of clones, 75% to 90% seen once. The material was peripheral blood, obtained before neoadjuvant nivolumab, alone or with ipilimumab. Receptors were obtained from an adult with non-small cell lung cancer.

The CDR3, as DNA: TGTGCCAGCAGTTTATCAGGGGCTACTGGGGCCAACGTCCTGACTTTC. It encodes CASSLSGATGANVLTF. The chain recombines TRBV27 with TRBJ2-6; D might be TRBD1 (5 bases). This CDR3 spans 16 amino acids. Germline CDR1 MNHEY, CDR2 SMNVEV (reference sequence). Trimming took off 0 bases at V and 2 bases at J, with 8 bases between the two ends.

This clone has a handful of counts. The V call is TRBV2, the J call TRBJ2-7; 8 bases match TRBD1. Unmatched junction bases numbered 5, after V lost 4 bases and J lost 0 bases. Germline CDR1 and CDR2: SNHLY and FYNNEI. The CDR3 has 15 residues. CDR3 loop: CASSAMDRDSYEQYF. The DNA for the CDR3 is TGTGCCAGCAGTGCTATGGACAGGGACTCCTACGAGCAGTACTTC.

Here the CDR3 reads CASSPAPIWNHGYTF. DNA for the CDR3: TGTGCCAGCAGCCCGGCCCCTATTTGGAACCATGGCTACACCTTC. This chain connects TRBV5-4 to TRBJ1-2; D is ambiguous. CDR1 SGHNT and CDR2 YYREEE come from the germline V gene (reference sequence). Trimming left V 4 bases short and J 6 bases short, with 19 bases between. This CDR3 is built from 15 residues. Based on the CDR3 plus reference TRBV5-4 and TRBJ1-2, the full variable domain is ETGVTQSPTHLIKTRGQQVTLRCSSQSGHNTVSWYQQALGQGPQFIFQYYREEENGRGNFPPRFSGLQFPNYSSELNVNALELDDSALYLCASSPAPIWNHGYTFGSGTRLTVV.

DNA for the CDR3: TGTGCCAGCAGCTTTAGGGCAGGGGCTGCGCAGTATTTT. It yields the protein CASSFRAGAAQYF. The chain recombines TRBV7-9 with TRBJ2-3, with TRBD1 as a possible D gene (6 bases). Trimming removed 3 bases from V and 10 bases from J, with 14 bases in between. Germline-derived CDR1 and CDR2 are SEHNR and FQNEAQ (reference sequence). The CDR3 is 13 amino acids.

The chain is built from TRBV7-2 and TRBJ1-5, with a weak D call TRBD1 (6 bases). The V and J ends lost 0 bases and 6 bases respectively, with 12 bases between them. The germline CDR1 and CDR2 sequences are SGHTA and FQGNSA. The CDR3 extends over 15 amino acids. CDR3 loop: CASSLAAGDGQPQHF. The CDR3 nucleotides read TGTGCCAGCAGCTTAGCAGCAGGGGACGGTCAGCCCCAGCATTTT.

The chain recombines TRBV10-3 with TRBJ2-7; 11 positions agree with TRBD2. The CDR3 runs to 14 residues. V was pared by 3 bases and J by 6 bases, with 4 bases of the junction left unmatched. Looked up from germline, CDR1 is ENHRY and CDR2 is SYGVKD. The CDR3 coding sequence is TGTGCCATCAGTGAAACTAGCGGGAGTTCCGAGCAGTACTTC. It is translated as CAISETSGSSEQYF.

The gene calls are TRBV30 and TRBJ1-2; 8 nucleotides agree with TRBD1. Germline CDR1 and CDR2: GTSNPN and SVGIG (reference sequence). With V trimmed by 2 bases and J by 4 bases, 6 bases remained unmatched. The CDR3 totals 14 residues. CDR3 loop: CAWSRTGRGYGYTF. The DNA for the CDR3 is TGTGCCTGGAGTCGGACAGGGAGGGGCTATGGCTACACCTTC.

As DNA, the CDR3 is TGCGCCAGCAGCTTGGTGGGGGGCGAGAGGGATGGCTACACCTTC. It yields the protein CASSLVGGERDGYTF. The V and J genes are TRBV5-1 and TRBJ1-2, with D possibly TRBD1 on 6 matching bases. The germline V and J ends were trimmed by 0 bases and 6 bases, with 15 bases remaining between them. The germline V gene encodes CDR1 SGHRS and CDR2 YFSETQ. The CDR3 runs to 15 residues. Based on the CDR3 plus reference TRBV5-1 and TRBJ1-2, the full variable domain is KAGVTQTPRYLIKTRGQQVTLSCSPISGHRSVSWYQQTPGQGLQFLFEYFSETQRNKGNFPGRFSGRQFSNSRSEMNVSTLELGDSALYLCASSLVGGERDGYTFGSGTRLTVV.

This clone was observed a few times. The rearrangement links TRBV5-1 to TRBJ2-7, with D uncertain. CDR1 SGHRS and CDR2 YFSETQ come from the germline V gene. The CDR3 is 16 amino acids. V gave up 0 bases and J gave up 5 bases, with 18 bases separating them. Here the CDR3 reads CASSLAPSGRVHEQYF. CDR3 DNA: TGCGCCAGCAGCTTGGCCCCGTCGGGTAGGGTCCACGAGCAGTACTTC.

The chain links TRBV27 to TRBJ2-5, with 8 bases matching TRBD1. V was pared by 5 bases and J by 5 bases, with 22 bases of the junction left unmatched. Germline-derived CDR1 and CDR2 are MNHEY and SMNVEV (reference sequence). The CDR3 runs 19 residues. The chain's CDR3 is CASSPQGRRGTGTGETQYF. The DNA of the CDR3 is TGTGCCAGCAGTCCACAAGGCCGCCGCGGGACAGGAACTGGGGAGACCCAGTACTTC.

The chain has TRBV5-1 and TRBJ2-5; D is undetermined. Trimming took 2 bases from V and 3 from J, leaving 8 bases between them. The germline gives CDR1 SGHRS, CDR2 YFSETQ. This CDR3 is built from 13 residues. DNA of the CDR3: TGCGCCAGCAGCTTATCCCGGGAAGAGACCCAGTACTTC. The encoded protein is CASSLSREETQYF.

The rearrangement joins TRBV7-9 to TRBJ1-2; 9 positions match TRBD1. The CDR3 consists of 13 residues. Germline V gene sequence: CDR1 SEHNR, CDR2 FQNEAQ (reference sequence). After removal of 5 bases from V and 5 bases from J, the junction contained 3 bases not matched to a gene. The CDR3 bases are TGTGCCAGCAGCGTAGGACAGGGGTATGGCTACACCTTC. Its translation: CASSVGQGYGYTF.

This sequence joins TRBV5-4 and TRBJ2-7, with D uncertain. CDR3 length: 15 residues. Germline V gene data show CDR1 as SGHNT and CDR2 as YYREEE (reference sequence). V was clipped by 0 bases and J by 3 bases, with 13 bases between them. The CDR3 spells CASSLVGSKSYEQYF. The CDR3 DNA is TGTGCCAGCAGCTTGGTGGGGTCCAAAAGCTACGAGCAGTACTTC.

The V gene is TRBV7-9, the J gene TRBJ2-3; 14 bases match TRBD2. There are 17 residues in the CDR3. Germline trimming cut 5 bases from V and 7 bases from J; bases unmatched to any gene: 11. The germline V gene has CDR1 SEHNR and CDR2 FQNEAQ (reference sequence). CDR3 in amino acids: CASSPPGLAGGINTQYF. The DNA of the CDR3 is TGTGCCAGCAGCCCCCCCGGACTAGCGGGAGGTATAAATACGCAGTATTTT.

CDR3 DNA sequence: TGTGCCAGCAGCTTCCAGGGGGGGGACACTGAAGCTTTCTTT. It yields the protein CASSFQGGDTEAFF. The J gene is TRBJ1-1, the V gene TRBV7-9; 7 positions agree with TRBD1. Per germline, CDR1 SEHNR and CDR2 FQNEAQ (reference sequence). The V and J ends lost 3 bases and 3 bases, in that order; junction bases with no gene match: 4. The CDR3 spans 14 residues.

CDR3 DNA: TGTGCCAGCAGCTCGGACACATACGGCGAGCAGTACTTC. Translated, it gives CASSSDTYGEQYF. The chain couples TRBV5-4 to TRBJ2-7; possible D gene TRBD1, 5 bases. Trimming took 3 bases from V and 6 from J, leaving 13 bases between them. The length of the CDR3 is 13 residues. CDR1 is SGHNT, CDR2 YYREEE, per germline (reference sequence).